In this sample, the clone carrying this TCR beta chain turned up once. Its antigen is not identified. The data stem from a study of OX40 agonist ivuxolimab in advanced cancers. Study details: Patients with prior anti-PD-1, anti-PD-L1 or anti-CTLA-4 therapy were eligible; 40% had some. Partial responses were seen in three patients, one with hepatocellular carcinoma and two with cutaneous melanoma. General study findings and limits: In CD8+ T cells, expanded clones were on average more numerous than in CD4+. Low normalized T-cell clonal expansion also characterized some of the nonresponders.

This CDR3 is built from 12 residues. The V gene's germline CDR1 is MNHEY and CDR2 SMNVEV (reference sequence). The ends were cut back, 5 bases at V and 6 bases at J, with 7 bases in the middle. Data came from immunoSEQ multiplex PCR; TCRdb stores just in-frame clones and leaves some out. This table holds roughly 70,000 clones, just over 90% found once. The sequencing here drew on CD4+ or CD8+ T cells sorted from blood, taken in a trial of the OX40 agonist ivuxolimab. The rearrangement joins TRBV27 to TRBJ2-2; no reliable D call. This sequence originates from an adult with an advanced solid tumor such as melanoma, head and neck, liver or kidney cancer. The CDR3: CASSPPPGELFF. CDR3 sequence (DNA): TGTGCCAGCAGTCCTCCCCCCGGGGAGCTGTTTTTT.